The present TCR beta chain was sequenced within a study of CD8+ T cells in alopecia areata. Study details: Treated patients took oral tofacitinib at 5 to 10 mg twice daily.

This CDR3 has 16 amino acids. V was pared by 4 bases and J by 5 bases, with 20 bases between. Germline V gives CDR1 SGHAT, CDR2 FQNNGV. Sequencing relied on a cDNA template that was reverse transcribed from extracted RNA. Here immunoSEQ multiplex PCR was the method, and the copy in TCRdb shows in-frame clones only, minus some. The table lists over 150,000 clones, 50% to 70% of them singletons. This TCR was sampled from a human donor with alopecia areata. The chain couples TRBV11-2 to TRBJ2-5; perhaps TRBD2 as D (6 bases). Sample: CD4+ T cells sorted from blood, taken at week 0. CDR3 DNA: TGTGCCAGCAGCTCCCCGGTGCTGACTAGTCGGGAGACCCAGTACTTC. Translating gives CASSSPVLTSRETQYF.